This T cell receptor beta chain was profiled in a study of post-analysis software for immune sequencing data. About the research overall: The disease courses covered relapsing-remitting, secondary progressive and progressive-relapsing multiple sclerosis. Study-level results: Comparison of patients with controls showed 5 or 6 TRBV segments more frequent in patients, TRBV5-6, TRBV5-1 and TRBV20-1 among them. When compared against controls, multiple sclerosis patients showed significantly lower normalized Chao1 diversity. By F measure, strong co-clustering occurred among samples prepared in the same batch.

Remarks on this clonotype: Its antigen is not identified.

Presence of unique molecular identifiers characterized the TCR beta cDNA libraries. Starting from about 0.98 to 11 million T cells, the study yielded 450,000 to 500,000 cDNA molecules. MiXCR, run by TCRdb on the PCR reads, gives a single entry per CDR3 protein. The sample has roughly 400,000 distinct CDR3 sequences, over 30% seen once. Germline V lookup: CDR1 MGHRA, CDR2 YSYEKL. Trimming cost V 3 bases and J 2 bases; bases outside gene matches: 3. This CDR3 has 15 amino acids. Sequencing was carried out using blood. This TCR came from a girl aged 2-10 years with multiple sclerosis. The V call is TRBV4-1, the J call TRBJ2-5; TRBD2 matches 10 bases. The CDR3 reads CASSQLAGDQETQYF. The CDR3 DNA reads TGCGCCAGCAGCCAGCTAGCGGGGGATCAAGAGACCCAGTACTTC.